Given below is one TCR beta chain in context. This sample stems from a study of tumor-infiltrating lymphocytes in primary liver carcinoma. TCR beta cDNA was reverse-transcribed from 400 to 500 ng of total RNA. The reaction used a constant-region primer and ProtoScript II reverse transcriptase. Generation of the TCR beta libraries relied on three nested multiplex PCR rounds using slightly modified ARM-PCR. Forward primers for TRBV1-TRBV30 and a C-beta reverse primer served the first two PCR rounds, at around 9 cycles each. MiXCR was run by TCRdb on the multiplex PCR reads, yielding one entry per CDR3 protein. The repertoire holds about 180,000 distinct CDR3 sequences, with approximately 60% as singletons. The J segment lost 2 bases and the V segment lost 5 bases, leaving 18 bases of the junction unmatched. The germline CDR1 and CDR2 sequences are LGHNA and YNFKEQ. There are 18 residues in the CDR3.

The source of the blood RNA was unsorted whole blood, and germline DNA was extracted as well. V is TRBV4-2 and J is TRBJ2-7; the match to TRBD2 covers 7 bases. The sample consisted of peripheral blood. The sequence was collected from a man in his forties or fifties with primary liver carcinoma and hepatitis B virus infection. The CDR3 here is CASSEVLATLLGTYEQYF. The CDR3 coding sequence is TGTGCCAGCAGCGAAGTACTAGCGACGCTTCTAGGCACCTACGAGCAGTACTTC.